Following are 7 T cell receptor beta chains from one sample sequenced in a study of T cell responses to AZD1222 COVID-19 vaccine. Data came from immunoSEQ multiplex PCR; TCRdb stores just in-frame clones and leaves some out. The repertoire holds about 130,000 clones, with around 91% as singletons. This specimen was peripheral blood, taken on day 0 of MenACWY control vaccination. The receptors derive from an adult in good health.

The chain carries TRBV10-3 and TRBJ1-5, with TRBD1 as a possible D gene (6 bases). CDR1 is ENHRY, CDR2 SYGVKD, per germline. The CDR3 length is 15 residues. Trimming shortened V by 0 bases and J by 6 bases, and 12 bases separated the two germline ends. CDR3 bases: TGTGCCATCAGTGAGTCGCGGGGGCCTCCTCAGCCCCAGCATTTT. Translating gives CAISESRGPPQPQHF.

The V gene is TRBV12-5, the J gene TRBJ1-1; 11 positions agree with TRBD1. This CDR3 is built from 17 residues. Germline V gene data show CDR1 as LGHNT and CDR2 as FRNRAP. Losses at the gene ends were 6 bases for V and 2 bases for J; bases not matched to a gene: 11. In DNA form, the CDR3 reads TGTGCTAGTGGCCGTGGACAGGGGGCGCGTAAAAACACTGAAGCTTTCTTT. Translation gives CASGRGQGARKNTEAFF. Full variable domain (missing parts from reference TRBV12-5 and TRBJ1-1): DARVTQTPRHKVTEMGQEVTMRCQPILGHNTVFWYRQTMMQGLELLAYFRNRAPLDDSGMPKDRFSAEMPDATLATLKIQPSEPRDSAVYFCASGRGQGARKNTEAFFGQGTRLTVV.

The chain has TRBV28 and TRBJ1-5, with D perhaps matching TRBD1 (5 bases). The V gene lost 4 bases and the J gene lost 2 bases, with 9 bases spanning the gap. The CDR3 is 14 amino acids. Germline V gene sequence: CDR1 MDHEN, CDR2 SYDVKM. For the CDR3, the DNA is TGTGCCAGCAGTTGGGGGTTCGGCAATCAGCCCCAGCATTTT. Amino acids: CASSWGFGNQPQHF.

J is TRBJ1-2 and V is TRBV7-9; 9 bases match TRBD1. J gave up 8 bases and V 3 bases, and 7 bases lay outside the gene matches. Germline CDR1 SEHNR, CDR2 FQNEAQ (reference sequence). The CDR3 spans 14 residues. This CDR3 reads CASSLGTGGPGYTF. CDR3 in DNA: TGTGCCAGCAGCTTGGGTACAGGGGGCCCCGGCTACACCTTC.

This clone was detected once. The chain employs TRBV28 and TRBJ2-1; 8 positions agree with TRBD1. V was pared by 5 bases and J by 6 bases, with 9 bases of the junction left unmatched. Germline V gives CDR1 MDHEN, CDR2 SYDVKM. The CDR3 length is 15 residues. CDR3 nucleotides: TGTGCCAGCAGTACCCAGGGGGCCAAATTCAATGAGCAGTTCTTC. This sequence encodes CASSTQGAKFNEQFF.

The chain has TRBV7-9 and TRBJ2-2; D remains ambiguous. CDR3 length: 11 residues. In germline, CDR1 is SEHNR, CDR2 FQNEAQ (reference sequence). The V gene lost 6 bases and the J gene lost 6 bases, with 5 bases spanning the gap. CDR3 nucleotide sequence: TGTGCCAGCAGAGTCTCCGGGGAGCTGTTTTTT. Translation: CASRVSGELFF.

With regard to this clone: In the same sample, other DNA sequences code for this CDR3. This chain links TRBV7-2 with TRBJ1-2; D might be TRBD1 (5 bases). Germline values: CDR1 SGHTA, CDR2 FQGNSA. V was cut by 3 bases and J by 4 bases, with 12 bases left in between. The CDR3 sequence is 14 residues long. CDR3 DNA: TGTGCCAGCAGCTTGTCTCAGGGACCCTATGGCTACACCTTC. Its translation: CASSLSQGPYGYTF.